This paragraph covers one T cell receptor beta chain sequence. The antigen is undetermined. 13 Jbeta primers and 60 Vbeta primers were used for the PCR. The assay was immunoSEQ multiplex PCR, and TCRdb's table has in-frame clones only and misses some. The repertoire holds about 180,000 clones, with 77% as singletons. The data are from a study of cytomegalovirus exposure and HLA in healthy donors. Regarding the study as a whole: Some public TCRs appeared in many individuals, while most sequences were rare. The authors enumerated 150 to 200 TCR beta chains as linked to cytomegalovirus. Later, an analysis showed that TCR beta chains associated with HLA were more clonally expanded than others that were equally common. One cluster of highly shared sequence variants probably arose as a sequencing artifact.

Trimming removed 0 bases at V and 2 bases at J, with 12 bases between. Germline values: CDR1 SGDLS, CDR2 YYNGEE. CDR3 size: 15 residues. Specimen: PBMCs. This sequence joins TRBV9 and TRBJ2-7; possible D gene TRBD2, 6 bases. The clonotype was recovered from a man younger than 30 in good health and CMV-seronegative. CDR3 region: CASSVGSGAPYEQYF. DNA of the CDR3: TGTGCCAGCAGCGTAGGCTCGGGAGCCCCCTACGAGCAGTACTTC.